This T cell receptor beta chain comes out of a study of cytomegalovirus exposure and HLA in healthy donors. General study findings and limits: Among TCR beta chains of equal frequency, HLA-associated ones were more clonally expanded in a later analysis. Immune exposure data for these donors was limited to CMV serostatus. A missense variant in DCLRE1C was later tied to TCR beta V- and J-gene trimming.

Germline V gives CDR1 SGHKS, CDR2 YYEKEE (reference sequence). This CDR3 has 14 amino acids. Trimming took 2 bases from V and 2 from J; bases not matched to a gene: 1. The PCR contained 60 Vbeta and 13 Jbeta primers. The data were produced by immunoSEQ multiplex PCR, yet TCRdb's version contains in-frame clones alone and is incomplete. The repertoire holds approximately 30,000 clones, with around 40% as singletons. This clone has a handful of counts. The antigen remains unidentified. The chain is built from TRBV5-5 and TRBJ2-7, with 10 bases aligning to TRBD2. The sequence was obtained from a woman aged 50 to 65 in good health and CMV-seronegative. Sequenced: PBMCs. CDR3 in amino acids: CASSFSGRTYEQYF. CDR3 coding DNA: TGTGCCAGCAGCTTTAGCGGGAGGACCTACGAGCAGTACTTC.